One and the same sample provided the 18 T cell receptor beta chains below, sequenced in a study of siplizumab effects on memory and regulatory T cells. Generated by immunoSEQ multiplex PCR, the TCRdb table keeps only in-frame clones and is missing some. The repertoire holds tens of thousands of clones, with less than 90% as singletons. Sample: memory CD4+ T cells sorted from blood. The receptors were sampled from a human donor in good health.

The J gene is TRBJ2-2, the V gene TRBV9; D gene ambiguous. This CDR3 comprises 14 residues. Germline V CDR1 and CDR2: SGDLS, YYNGEE. Between the trimmed V and J ends, which lost 0 bases and 3 bases, there was a span of 6 bases. CDR3 nucleotides: TGTGCCAGCAGCGTAGACAGCTACACCGGGGAGCTGTTTTTT. Its protein product is CASSVDSYTGELFF.

The rearrangement uses TRBV15 and TRBJ1-5; no reliable D call. With 0 bases removed from V and 4 bases from J, the gap between germline ends came to 10 bases. This CDR3 region has 15 residues. Germline V gene sequence: CDR1 LNHNV, CDR2 YYDKDF (reference sequence). The CDR3 reads CATSRDVGPNQPQHF. CDR3 sequence (DNA): TGTGCCACCAGCAGAGATGTGGGTCCGAATCAGCCCCAGCATTTT.

This chain connects TRBV7-9 to TRBJ1-6; a possible D gene is TRBD1 (5 bases). Germline V gives CDR1 SEHNR, CDR2 FQNEAQ (reference sequence). The germline V and J ends were trimmed by 8 bases and 12 bases, with 14 bases remaining between them. The CDR3 has 12 residues. The CDR3 DNA reads as TGTGCCAGCTTACGGGGCGTGGGACCCCTCCACTTT. It is translated as CASLRGVGPLHF.

The chain uses TRBV7-2 and TRBJ2-1, with D uncertain. Germline CDR1 SGHTA, CDR2 FQGNSA. The CDR3 totals 15 residues. The germline V and J ends were trimmed by 1 base and 0 bases, with 7 bases remaining between them. The CDR3 DNA is TGTGCCAGCAGCTTAGACTTGAACTCCTACAATGAGCAGTTCTTC. Its translation is CASSLDLNSYNEQFF. Full variable domain (missing parts from reference TRBV7-2 and TRBJ2-1): GAGVSQSPSNKVTEKGKDVELRCDPISGHTALYWYRQSLGQGLEFLIYFQGNSAPDKSGLPSDRFSAERTGGSVSTLTIQRTQQEDSAVYLCASSLDLNSYNEQFFGPGTRLTVL.

The chain recombines TRBV10-3 with TRBJ2-4; 7 bases are a match to TRBD2. The CDR3 sequence is 19 residues long. The ends lost 0 bases at V and 0 bases at J; junction bases unmatched: 11. The germline CDR1 and CDR2 sequences are ENHRY and SYGVKD. In DNA, the CDR3 is TGTGCCATCAGTGAGTCGAGTGGCGGGACTATAATAGCCAAAAACATTCAGTACTTC. Protein sequence: CAISESSGGTIIAKNIQYF.

The chain couples TRBV15 to TRBJ2-3, with D maybe TRBD2 (5 bases). This CDR3 comprises 14 residues. Trimming took off 6 bases at V and 0 bases at J, with 10 bases between the two ends. The V gene's germline CDR1 is LNHNV and CDR2 YYDKDF (reference sequence). CDR3 sequence: CATSLAGSTDTQYF. The CDR3 nucleotides read TGTGCCACCAGTCTTGCGGGTAGCACAGATACGCAGTATTTT.

The chain combines TRBV29-1 with TRBJ2-3, with D perhaps TRBD1 or TRBD2 (5 bases each). Per the germline V gene, CDR1 is SQVTM and CDR2 is ANQGSEA. V lost 7 bases, J lost 1 base, and 18 bases lay in between. This CDR3 spans 15 amino acids. The CDR3 protein is CSAQTGLLGTDTQYF. CDR3 nucleotides: TGCAGCGCTCAAACGGGGCTTCTAGGCACAGATACGCAGTATTTT.

This clone was detected a few times. The rearrangement joins TRBV25-1 to TRBJ2-2; 9 bases match TRBD2. Germline V lookup: CDR1 MGHDK, CDR2 SYGVNS. The CDR3 has 17 amino acids. Trimming removed 2 bases from V and 2 bases from J; junction bases left unmatched: 6. In DNA form, the CDR3 reads TGTGCCAGCAGTGAAGGGCTAGCGGGGCGTAACACCGGGGAGCTGTTTTTT. It codes for CASSEGLAGRNTGELFF. Full variable domain (missing parts from reference TRBV25-1 and TRBJ2-2): EADIYQTPRYLVIGTGKKITLECSQTMGHDKMYWYQQDPGMELHLIHYSYGVNSTEKGDLSSESTVSRIRTEHFPLTLESARPSHTSQYLCASSEGLAGRNTGELFFGEGSRLTVL.

This chain connects TRBV7-2 to TRBJ2-3; 7 bases match TRBD2. CDR3 length: 13 residues. Trimming at V came to 8 bases and at J to 7 bases, leaving 9 bases not matched to a gene. Per the germline V gene, CDR1 is SGHTA and CDR2 is FQGNSA. The CDR3 is CASGDYLRNTQYF. CDR3 coding DNA: TGTGCCAGCGGGGACTACCTTAGAAATACGCAGTATTTT.

This chain links TRBV19 with TRBJ1-1, with TRBD1 as a possible D gene (6 bases). The germline V gene encodes CDR1 LNHDA and CDR2 SQIVND (reference sequence). The CDR3 is 15 amino acids. The V and J ends lost 7 bases and 4 bases respectively, with 19 bases between them. The CDR3 nucleotides are TGTGCCAGTACCTCGGGTGGGGAGGGGGGCACTGAAGCTTTCTTT. It codes for CASTSGGEGGTEAFF.

The rearrangement links TRBV6-1 to TRBJ1-6; D gene unclear. Germline lookup yields CDR1 MNHNS and CDR2 SASEGT. The CDR3 runs to 15 residues. V lost 1 base and J 9 bases, leaving 13 bases between the germline ends. CDR3: CASSEGRSWGSPLHF. As DNA, the CDR3 is TGTGCCAGCAGTGAAGGACGGAGCTGGGGTTCACCCCTCCACTTT.

This clone was seen more than once but under ten times. For the CDR3, the DNA is TGTGCCAGCAGCCTCGGGACTAGCGTGTACTTC. Encoded protein: CASSLGTSVYF. The chain couples TRBV14 to TRBJ2-7; 10 positions agree with TRBD2. V trimming: 4 bases; J trimming: 12 bases; junction bases outside the gene matches: 3. The germline CDR1 and CDR2 sequences are SGHDN and FVKESK. The CDR3 has 11 residues.

This clone was recorded a few times. The CDR3: CASSPGQGFAEAFF. The CDR3, as DNA: TGTGCCAGCAGCCCAGGACAGGGTTTCGCTGAAGCTTTCTTT. V is TRBV9 and J is TRBJ1-1, with TRBD1 matching over 8 bases. CDR3 length: 14 amino acids. With V trimmed by 4 bases and J by 6 bases, 8 bases remained unmatched. Germline assignment: CDR1 SGDLS and CDR2 YYNGEE.

On this clone itself: The junction does not match germline at one end; this may be a read error. The chain carries TRBV6-1 and TRBJ2-1; D gene uncertain. The CDR3 is made up of 10 amino acids. Germline V CDR1 and CDR2: MNHNS, SASEGT. The CDR3 sequence is CASSEPKQVF. DNA for the CDR3: TGTGCCAGCAGTGAGCCGAAGCAGGTCTTC.

This clone was recorded a few times. The chain joins TRBV5-1 to TRBJ1-2; D remains unclear. The CDR3 spans 14 residues. Germline V gives CDR1 SGHRS, CDR2 YFSETQ. The V and J ends lost 0 bases and 8 bases respectively, with 14 bases between them. The CDR3 nucleotides read TGCGCCAGCAGCTTGGGCTCTGGGATTGACGGCTACACCTTC. Protein sequence: CASSLGSGIDGYTF.

V gene TRBV7-8 combines with J gene TRBJ2-3, with a weak D call TRBD2 (5 bases). This CDR3 spans 13 amino acids. The germline V gene encodes CDR1 SGHVS and CDR2 FQNEAQ. The germline V and J ends were trimmed by 1 base and 9 bases, with 11 bases remaining between them. Written as DNA, the CDR3 is TGTGCCAGCAGCTTAGAAGGAGGTTCGACGCAGTATTTT. Amino acids: CASSLEGGSTQYF.

This sequence joins TRBV6-1 and TRBJ2-7, with TRBD1 matching over 7 bases. The CDR3 consists of 13 residues. Germline CDR1 and CDR2: MNHNS and SASEGT. Unmatched junction bases numbered 5, after V lost 8 bases and J lost 1 base. The CDR3 reads CASLRDSSYEQYF. The CDR3 DNA follows: TGTGCCAGCCTTAGGGACAGTTCCTACGAGCAGTACTTC.

The CDR3 loop is CASSEQGYQAYEQYF. In DNA form, the CDR3 reads TGTGCCAGTAGTGAACAGGGGTATCAAGCCTACGAGCAGTACTTC. V is TRBV19 and J is TRBJ2-7; the match to TRBD1 covers 7 bases. Looked up from germline, CDR1 is LNHDA and CDR2 is SQIVND (reference sequence). Trimming took 5 bases from V and 2 from J; bases not matched to a gene: 9. The CDR3 spans 15 residues.